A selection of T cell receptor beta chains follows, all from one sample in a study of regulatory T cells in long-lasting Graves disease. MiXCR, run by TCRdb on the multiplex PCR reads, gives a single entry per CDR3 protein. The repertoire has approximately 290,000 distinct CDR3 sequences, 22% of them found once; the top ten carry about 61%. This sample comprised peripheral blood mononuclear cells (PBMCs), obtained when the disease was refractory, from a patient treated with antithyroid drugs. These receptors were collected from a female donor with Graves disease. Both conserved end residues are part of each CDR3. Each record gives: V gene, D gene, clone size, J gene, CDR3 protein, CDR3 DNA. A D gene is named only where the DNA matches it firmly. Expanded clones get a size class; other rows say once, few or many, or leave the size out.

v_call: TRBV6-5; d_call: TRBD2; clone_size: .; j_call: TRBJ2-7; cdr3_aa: CASSYGGVFYEQYF; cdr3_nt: TGTGCCAGCAGTTACGGGGGGGTCTTCTACGAGCAGTACTTC
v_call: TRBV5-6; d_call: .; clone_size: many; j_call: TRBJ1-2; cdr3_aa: CASSLAGRDYGYTF; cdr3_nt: TGTGCCAGCAGCTTGGCGGGCAGGGACTATGGCTACACCTTC
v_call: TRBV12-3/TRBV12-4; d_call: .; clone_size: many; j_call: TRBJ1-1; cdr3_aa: CASSFPAITGNTEAFF; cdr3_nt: TGTGCCAGCAGTTTCCCCGCAATAACAGGGAACACTGAAGCTTTCTTT
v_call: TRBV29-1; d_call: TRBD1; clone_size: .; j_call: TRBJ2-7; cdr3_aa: CSVEGGQEEPYEQYF; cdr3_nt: TGCAGCGTTGAGGGGGGACAGGAGGAACCCTACGAGCAGTACTTC
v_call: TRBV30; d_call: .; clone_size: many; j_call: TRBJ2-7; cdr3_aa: CAWMDNSYEQYF; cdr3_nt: TGTGCCTGGATGGACAATTCCTACGAGCAGTACTTC
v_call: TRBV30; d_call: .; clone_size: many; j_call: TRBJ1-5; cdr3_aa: CAWSGQSNQPQHF; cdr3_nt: TGTGCCTGGAGTGGACAGTCTAATCAGCCCCAGCATTTT
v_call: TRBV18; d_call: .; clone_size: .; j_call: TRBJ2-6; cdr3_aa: CASSPELSGANVLTF; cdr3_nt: TGTGCCAGCTCACCAGAACTTTCTGGGGCCAACGTCCTGACTTTC
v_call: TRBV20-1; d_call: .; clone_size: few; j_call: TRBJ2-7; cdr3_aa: CSALKGGQTYEQYF; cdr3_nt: TGCAGTGCCCTTAAAGGAGGGCAAACCTACGAGCAGTACTTC
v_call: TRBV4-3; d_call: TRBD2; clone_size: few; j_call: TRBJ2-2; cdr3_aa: CASSQRLAGNTGELFF; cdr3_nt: TGCGCCAGCAGCCAGAGACTAGCGGGAAACACCGGGGAGCTGTTTTTT
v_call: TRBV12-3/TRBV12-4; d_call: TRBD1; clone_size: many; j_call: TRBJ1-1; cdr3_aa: CASSQQGAPTEAFF; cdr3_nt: TGTGCCAGCAGTCAACAGGGGGCGCCCACTGAAGCTTTCTTT
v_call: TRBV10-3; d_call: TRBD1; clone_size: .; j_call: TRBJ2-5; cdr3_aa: CAIRTGDGQETQYF; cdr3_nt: TGTGCCATCAGAACAGGGGACGGCCAAGAGACCCAGTACTTC
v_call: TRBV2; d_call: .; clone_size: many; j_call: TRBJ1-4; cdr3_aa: CASEGRVDEKLFF; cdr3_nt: TGTGCCAGCGAGGGGAGGGTGGATGAAAAACTGTTTTTT
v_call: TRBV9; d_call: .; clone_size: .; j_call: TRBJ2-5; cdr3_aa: CASSVLANQETQYF; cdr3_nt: TGTGCCAGCAGCGTTTTGGCGAACCAAGAGACCCAGTACTTC
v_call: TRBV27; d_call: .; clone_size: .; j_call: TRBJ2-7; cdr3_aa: CASRRQAITYEQYF; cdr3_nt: TGTGCCAGCAGAAGACAGGCCATTACCTACGAGCAGTACTTC
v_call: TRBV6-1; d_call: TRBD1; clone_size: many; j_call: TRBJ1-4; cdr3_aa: CASSERGLSEKLFF; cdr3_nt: TGTGCCAGCAGTGAAAGGGGGCTCTCTGAAAAACTGTTTTTT
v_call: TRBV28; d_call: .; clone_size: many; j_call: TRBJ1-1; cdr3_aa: CASRLREMDTEAFF; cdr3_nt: TGTGCCAGCAGGCTTCGGGAGATGGACACTGAAGCTTTCTTT
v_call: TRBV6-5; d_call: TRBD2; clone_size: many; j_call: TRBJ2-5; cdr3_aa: CASGYSDGPSVLSTSGQETQYF; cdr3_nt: TGTGCCAGCGGCTACTCAGATGGCCCATCGGTACTATCGACTAGCGGACAAGAGACCCAGTACTTC
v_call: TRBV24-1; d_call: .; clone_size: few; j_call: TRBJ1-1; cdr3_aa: CATSDFDSQNTEAFF; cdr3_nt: TGTGCCACCAGTGATTTCGACAGTCAGAACACTGAAGCTTTCTTT
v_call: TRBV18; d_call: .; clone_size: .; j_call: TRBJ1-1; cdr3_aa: CASSPGESAFF; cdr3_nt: TGTGCCAGCTCACCGGGGGAATCAGCTTTCTTT
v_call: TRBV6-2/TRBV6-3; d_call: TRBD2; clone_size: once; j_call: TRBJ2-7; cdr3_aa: CASIGRTSGVGEQYF; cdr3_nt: TGTGCCAGCATAGGGCGGACTAGCGGCGTGGGGGAGCAGTACTTC
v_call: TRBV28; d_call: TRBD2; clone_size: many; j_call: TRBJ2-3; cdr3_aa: CASSPHSGSSTDTQYF; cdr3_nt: TGTGCCAGCAGTCCCCATAGCGGGAGTAGCACAGATACGCAGTATTTT
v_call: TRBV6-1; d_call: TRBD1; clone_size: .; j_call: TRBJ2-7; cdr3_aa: CASGRGQGTGEQYF; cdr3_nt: TGTGCCAGCGGCCGGGGACAGGGGACCGGCGAGCAGTACTTC
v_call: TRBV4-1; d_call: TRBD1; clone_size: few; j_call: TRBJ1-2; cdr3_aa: CASSQEAGQGWDGYTF; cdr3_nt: TGCGCCAGCAGCCAAGAGGCGGGACAGGGCTGGGATGGCTACACCTTC
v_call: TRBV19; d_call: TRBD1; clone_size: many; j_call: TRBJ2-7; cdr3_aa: CASSPDRDRAYEQYF; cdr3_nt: TGTGCCAGCAGTCCCGACCGGGACAGAGCCTACGAGCAGTACTTC
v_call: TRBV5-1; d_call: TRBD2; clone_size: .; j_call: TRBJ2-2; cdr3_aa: CASSYGTKNTGELFF; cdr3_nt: TGCGCCAGCAGCTACGGGACTAAGAACACCGGGGAGCTGTTTTTT
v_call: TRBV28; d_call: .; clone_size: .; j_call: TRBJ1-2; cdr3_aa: CASSFLLNGYTF; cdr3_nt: TGTGCCAGCAGTTTTCTCCTGAATGGCTACACCTTC
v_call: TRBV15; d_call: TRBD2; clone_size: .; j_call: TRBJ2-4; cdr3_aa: CATSRDTGGTHIQYF; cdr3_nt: TGTGCCACCAGCAGAGATACGGGAGGGACCCACATTCAGTACTTC
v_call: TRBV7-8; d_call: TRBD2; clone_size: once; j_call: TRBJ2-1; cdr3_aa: CASSFPSGRGFNEQFF; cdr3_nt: TGTGCCAGCAGCTTTCCTAGCGGGAGAGGGTTCAATGAGCAGTTCTTC
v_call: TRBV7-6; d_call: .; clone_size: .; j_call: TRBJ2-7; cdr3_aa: CASSTTQGFHEQYF; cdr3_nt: TGTGCCAGCAGCACAACACAGGGTTTTCACGAGCAGTACTTC
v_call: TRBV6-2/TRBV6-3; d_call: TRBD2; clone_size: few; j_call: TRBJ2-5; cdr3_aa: CASSYSGLALGTQYF; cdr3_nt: TGTGCCAGCAGTTACTCCGGACTAGCCCTCGGGACCCAGTACTTC
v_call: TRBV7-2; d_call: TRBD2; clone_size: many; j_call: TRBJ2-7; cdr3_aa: CASSPLLAGYEQYF; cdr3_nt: TGTGCCAGCAGCCCCCTCCTAGCGGGGTACGAGCAGTACTTC
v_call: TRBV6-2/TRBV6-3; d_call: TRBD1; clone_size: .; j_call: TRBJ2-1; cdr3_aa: CASIKGANEQFF; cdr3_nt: TGTGCCAGCATTAAGGGGGCGAATGAGCAGTTCTTC
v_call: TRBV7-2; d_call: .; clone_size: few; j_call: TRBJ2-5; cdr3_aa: CASSSQKDIWEEEVQYF; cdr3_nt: TGTGCCAGCAGCTCACAAAAGGACATCTGGGAGGAAGAGGTCCAGTACTTC
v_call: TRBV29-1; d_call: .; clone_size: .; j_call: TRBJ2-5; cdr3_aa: CSVELLAGTEETQYF; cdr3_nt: TGCAGCGTTGAACTACTGGCAGGGACGGAAGAGACCCAGTACTTC
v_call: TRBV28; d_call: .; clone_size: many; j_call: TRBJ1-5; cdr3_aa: CASLKNSNQPQHF; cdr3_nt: TGTGCCAGTTTAAAAAATAGCAATCAGCCCCAGCATTTT
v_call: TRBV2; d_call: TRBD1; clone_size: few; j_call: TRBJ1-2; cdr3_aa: CASATLGQGSGYTF; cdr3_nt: TGTGCCAGCGCGACCCTCGGACAGGGGTCTGGCTACACCTTC
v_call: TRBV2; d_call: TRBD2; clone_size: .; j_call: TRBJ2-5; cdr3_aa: CASSLTLTSGGQETQYF; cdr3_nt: TGTGCCAGCAGTCTAACACTGACTAGCGGGGGCCAAGAGACCCAGTACTTC
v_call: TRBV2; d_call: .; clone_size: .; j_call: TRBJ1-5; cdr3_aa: CASSESGVNQPQHF; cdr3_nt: TGTGCCAGCAGTGAGTCAGGGGTAAATCAGCCCCAGCATTTT
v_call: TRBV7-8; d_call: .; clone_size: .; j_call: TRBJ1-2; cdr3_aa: CASSRTRDEANYGYTF; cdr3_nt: TGTGCCAGCAGCCGTACCCGGGACGAGGCTAACTATGGCTACACCTTC
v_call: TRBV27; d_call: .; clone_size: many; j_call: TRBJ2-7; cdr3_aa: CASSQYRESYEQYF; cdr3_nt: TGTGCCAGCAGCCAGTACAGGGAGAGCTACGAGCAGTACTTC
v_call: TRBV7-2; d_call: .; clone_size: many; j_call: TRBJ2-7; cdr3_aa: CASSLEGEFYEQYF; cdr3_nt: TGTGCCAGCAGCTTAGAGGGGGAGTTCTACGAGCAGTACTTC
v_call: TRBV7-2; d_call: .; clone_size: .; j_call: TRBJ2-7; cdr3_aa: CASSSVGPPFHSEQYF; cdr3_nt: TGTGCCAGCAGCTCTGTAGGACCCCCATTTCACTCCGAGCAGTACTTC
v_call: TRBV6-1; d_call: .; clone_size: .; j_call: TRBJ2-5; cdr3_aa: CASRNDTLQETQYF; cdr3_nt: TGTGCCAGCAGAAACGATACACTGCAAGAGACCCAATACTTC
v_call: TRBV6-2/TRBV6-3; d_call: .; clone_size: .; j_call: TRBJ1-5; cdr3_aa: CASSYLGRENQPQHF; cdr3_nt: TGTGCCAGCAGTTACCTCGGACGGGAAAATCAGCCCCAGCATTTT
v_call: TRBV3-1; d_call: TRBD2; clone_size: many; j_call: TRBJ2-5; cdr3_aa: CASSPGLAGGRETQYF; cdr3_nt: TGTGCCAGCAGCCCGGGACTAGCGGGAGGTCGGGAGACCCAGTACTTC
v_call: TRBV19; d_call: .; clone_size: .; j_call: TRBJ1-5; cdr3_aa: CASSIPRGSNQPQHF; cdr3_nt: TGTGCCAGTAGTATCCCCAGGGGTAGCAATCAGCCCCAGCATTTT
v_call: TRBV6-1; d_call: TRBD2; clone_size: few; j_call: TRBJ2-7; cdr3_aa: CASSEGLAVGRYEQYF; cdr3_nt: TGTGCCAGCAGTGAAGGACTAGCGGTAGGTCGGTACGAGCAGTACTTC
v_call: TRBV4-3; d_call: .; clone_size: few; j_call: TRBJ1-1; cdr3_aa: CASSQDQAILLNTEAFF; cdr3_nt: TGCGCCAGCAGCCAAGATCAGGCCATACTCCTGAACACTGAAGCTTTCTTT
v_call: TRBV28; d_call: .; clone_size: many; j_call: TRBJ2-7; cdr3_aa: CASSLEPQGGDEQYF; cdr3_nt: TGTGCCAGCAGTTTGGAGCCTCAGGGCGGCGACGAGCAGTACTTC
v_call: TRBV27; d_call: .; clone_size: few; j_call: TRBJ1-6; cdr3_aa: CASSVQSSYNSPLHF; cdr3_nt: TGTGCCAGCAGTGTACAGAGCTCCTATAATTCACCCCTCCACTTT
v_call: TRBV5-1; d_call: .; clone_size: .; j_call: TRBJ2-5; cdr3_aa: CASSGWTGVSQETQYF; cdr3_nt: TGCGCCAGCAGCGGGTGGACGGGGGTGTCCCAAGAGACCCAGTACTTC
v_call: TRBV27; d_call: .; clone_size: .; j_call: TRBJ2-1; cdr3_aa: CASSFSWRNAGSGNEQFF; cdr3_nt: TGTGCCAGCAGTTTTAGTTGGAGGAACGCGGGTTCGGGGAATGAGCAGTTCTTC
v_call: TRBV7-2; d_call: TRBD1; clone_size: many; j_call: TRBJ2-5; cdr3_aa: CASSFSGTEFYQETQYF; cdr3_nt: TGTGCCAGCAGCTTTTCCGGGACAGAATTTTACCAAGAGACCCAGTACTTC
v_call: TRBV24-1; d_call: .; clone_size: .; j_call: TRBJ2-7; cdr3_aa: CATSDRFGHIYEQYF; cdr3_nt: TGTGCCACCAGTGACCGGTTTGGACATATTTACGAGCAGTACTTC
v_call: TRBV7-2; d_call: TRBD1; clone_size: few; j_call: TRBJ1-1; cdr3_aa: CASSTPTGGPTEAFF; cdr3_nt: TGTGCCAGCAGCACCCCGACAGGGGGCCCCACTGAAGCTTTCTTT
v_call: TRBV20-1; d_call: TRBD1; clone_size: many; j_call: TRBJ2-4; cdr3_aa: CSATKGAEFSYSIQYF; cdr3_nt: TGCAGTGCCACAAAGGGGGCCGAATTCAGTTATAGCATTCAGTACTTC
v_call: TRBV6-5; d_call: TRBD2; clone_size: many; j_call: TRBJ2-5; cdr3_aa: CASSYSNSGQETQYF; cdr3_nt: TGTGCCAGCAGTTACTCAAATAGCGGGCAAGAGACCCAGTACTTC
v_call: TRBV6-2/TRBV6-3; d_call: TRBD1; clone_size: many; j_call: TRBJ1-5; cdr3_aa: CASSYEGQGYQPQHF; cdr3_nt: TGTGCCAGCAGTTACGAGGGACAGGGCTATCAGCCCCAGCATTTT
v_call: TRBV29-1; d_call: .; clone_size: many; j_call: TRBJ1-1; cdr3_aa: CSVERVLNTEAFF; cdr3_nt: TGCAGCGTCGAGAGGGTATTGAACACTGAAGCTTTCTTT
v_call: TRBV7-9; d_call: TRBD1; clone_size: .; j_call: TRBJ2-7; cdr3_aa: CASSPRGLTYEQYF; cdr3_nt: TGTGCCAGCAGTCCCAGGGGGCTAACCTACGAGCAGTACTTC